Presented here are 19 T cell receptor beta chains from one specimen sequenced in a study of blood T cell repertoires in COVID-19. Assay used: immunoSEQ multiplex PCR; TCRdb lists only in-frame clones, some missing. The sample includes 200,000 to 250,000 clones, about 80% of them seen just once. Sequencing input: peripheral blood. These receptors came from a man between 25 and 39 years old who had recovered from COVID-19.

There are a few counts of this clone. One end of the junction varies from germline; a read error may be responsible. The chain is built from TRBV15 and TRBJ1-3; D is possibly TRBD1 (5 bases). The germline gives CDR1 LNHNV, CDR2 YYDKDF (reference sequence). The length of the CDR3 is 15 residues. The CDR3 loop reads CATSRYGAPGNTIYF. CDR3 nucleotides: TGTGCCACCAGCAGATATGGGGCGCCTGGGAACACCATATATTTT.

The chain joins TRBV27 to TRBJ1-6; possible D gene TRBD1, 5 bases. The CDR3 contains 12 residues. Germline assignment: CDR1 MNHEY and CDR2 SMNVEV (reference sequence). Trimming took off 8 bases at V and 7 bases at J, with 9 bases between the two ends. CDR3 residues: CASGRVNSPLHF. The CDR3 DNA follows: TGTGCCAGCGGCAGGGTGAATTCACCCCTCCACTTT.

The chain recombines TRBV5-5 with TRBJ1-6; the D gene is possibly TRBD1 (6 bases). This CDR3 is 14 amino acids long. V gave up 4 bases and J gave up 9 bases, with 14 bases separating them. From germline, CDR1 is SGHKS and CDR2 YYEKEE (reference sequence). The chain's CDR3 is CASSTLGGVSPLHF. DNA of the CDR3: TGTGCCAGCAGCACCCTAGGGGGGGTTTCACCCCTCCACTTT.

This chain connects TRBV13 to TRBJ1-1; D is undetermined. The CDR3 runs 13 residues. Trimming shortened V by 5 bases and J by 4 bases, and 11 bases separated the two germline ends. In germline, CDR1 is PRHDT, CDR2 FYEKMQ (reference sequence). In DNA form, the CDR3 reads TGTGCCAGCAGCGGGAGAGTAGGCACTGAAGCTTTCTTT. Its translation: CASSGRVGTEAFF.

This clone appeared a few times. The chain couples TRBV19 to TRBJ1-6, with TRBD1 as a possible D gene (5 bases). From germline, CDR1 is LNHDA and CDR2 SQIVND (reference sequence). Trimming pared 7 bases from V and 7 bases from J, leaving 11 bases between. The CDR3 consists of 13 residues. The CDR3 loop is CASTTGFNSPLHF. CDR3 sequence (DNA): TGTGCCAGTACCACAGGATTCAATTCACCCCTCCACTTT.

This clone was seen a single time. The chain uses TRBV2 and TRBJ1-5; no definite D call. Trimming cost V 5 bases and J 7 bases, with 9 bases left between them. Germline V gene lookup returns CDR1 SNHLY and CDR2 FYNNEI. This CDR3 is 12 amino acids long. The CDR3 reads CASSLQSQPQHF. DNA for the CDR3: TGTGCCAGCAGTCTTCAAAGCCAGCCCCAGCATTTT.

This clone was seen ten or more times. The CDR3 bases are TGTGCCAGTGGAACAGGGGACCAAGAGACCCAGTACTTC. Protein: CASGTGDQETQYF. The chain links TRBV6-5 to TRBJ2-5; TRBD1 matches 7 bases. Germline lookup yields CDR1 MNHEY and CDR2 SVGAGI. This CDR3 contains 13 residues. V gave up 9 bases and J gave up 0 bases; unmatched junction bases: 4.

The rearrangement uses TRBV7-3 and TRBJ2-3; D possibly corresponds to TRBD2 (6 bases). V lost 1 base and J lost 0, with 14 bases in between. Germline CDR1 reads SGHTA; CDR2 reads FQGTGA. This CDR3 has 17 residues. The CDR3 sequence is CASSLRGRGTSTDTQYF. CDR3 bases: TGTGCCAGCAGCTTAAGGGGCCGGGGGACTAGCACAGATACGCAGTATTTT.

The chain employs TRBV2 and TRBJ1-1; 8 positions agree with TRBD1. CDR1 SNHLY and CDR2 FYNNEI come from the germline V gene. V lost 6 bases to trimming and J lost 1 base; unmatched junction nucleotides: 4. The CDR3 is 14 amino acids. The CDR3 spells CASRADRGNTEAFF. CDR3 in DNA: TGTGCCAGCAGAGCCGACAGGGGGAACACTGAAGCTTTCTTT. Full variable domain (outside the CDR3, taken from reference TRBV2 and TRBJ1-1): EPEVTQTPSHQVTQMGQEVILRCVPISNHLYFYWYRQILGQKVEFLVSFYNNEISEKSEIFDDQFSVERPDGSNFTLKIRSTKLEDSAMYFCASRADRGNTEAFFGQGTRLTVV.

The rearrangement uses TRBV9 and TRBJ1-6; D might be TRBD1 (6 bases). This CDR3 is built from 14 residues. V was trimmed by 5 bases and J by 7 bases, leaving 13 bases between them. The germline V gene encodes CDR1 SGDLS and CDR2 YYNGEE. The CDR3 region has the DNA TGTGCCAGCAGTGGGAGGGGGGGGAATTCACCCCTCCACTTT. It specifies CASSGRGGNSPLHF.

This chain uses TRBV5-1 with TRBJ2-3, with D tentatively TRBD2 (6 bases). There are 16 residues in the CDR3. CDR1 SGHRS and CDR2 YFSETQ come from the germline V gene. The V and J ends lost 0 bases and 2 bases respectively, with 13 bases between them. CDR3 sequence reads: CASSLGSGVYTDTQYF. CDR3 coding DNA: TGCGCCAGCAGCTTGGGGTCGGGGGTGTACACAGATACGCAGTATTTT.

CDR3 in amino acids: CASSEMGGRFAEAFF. The CDR3 coding sequence is TGTGCCAGCAGCGAAATGGGGGGGCGGTTCGCTGAAGCTTTCTTT. The V and J genes are TRBV9 and TRBJ1-1; D might be TRBD1 (6 bases). V lost 3 bases, J lost 6 bases, and 18 bases lay in between. Per germline, CDR1 SGDLS and CDR2 YYNGEE. This CDR3 comprises 15 residues.

The V and J genes are TRBV5-1 and TRBJ1-3; D perhaps matches TRBD1 (5 bases). With 4 bases removed from V and 4 bases from J, the gap between germline ends came to 12 bases. Germline lookup yields CDR1 SGHRS and CDR2 YFSETQ. CDR3 size: 14 residues. CDR3 DNA sequence: TGCGCCAGCAGCCGGACAATGGAAGGAAACACCATATATTTT. Its protein is CASSRTMEGNTIYF.

This clone was observed once. The V gene is TRBV2, the J gene TRBJ2-5; D possibly corresponds to TRBD2 (8 bases). The V end lost 5 bases, the J end lost 4 bases, and 17 bases lay between the germline ends. Germline V gene lookup returns CDR1 SNHLY and CDR2 FYNNEI. The CDR3 has 15 residues. In DNA, the CDR3 is TGTGCCAGCAGTCCCCCCGGGAGGGGGCGAGAGACCCAGTACTTC. It is translated as CASSPPGRGRETQYF.

The V call is TRBV28, the J call TRBJ2-3; maybe TRBD2 (6 bases). The V end was cut by 5 bases, the J end by 4 bases, with 16 bases between. This CDR3 contains 15 residues. Germline CDR1 is MDHEN and CDR2 is SYDVKM. Here the CDR3 reads CASSPPAGGADTQYF. The DNA for the CDR3 is TGTGCCAGCAGTCCACCAGCGGGTGGGGCAGATACGCAGTATTTT.

The chain employs TRBV10-3 and TRBJ1-1, with 8 bases lining up with TRBD1. The germline CDR1 and CDR2 sequences are ENHRY and SYGVKD. This CDR3 spans 14 amino acids. V lost 6 bases to trimming and J lost 1 base; unmatched junction nucleotides: 4. The CDR3: CAISPGTGNTEAFF. In nucleotides, the CDR3 is TGTGCCATCAGCCCCGGGACAGGGAACACTGAAGCTTTCTTT.

The J gene is TRBJ1-2, the V gene TRBV28; D call uncertain. Trimming pared 6 bases from V and 5 bases from J, leaving 19 bases between. CDR3 length: 15 amino acids. Germline loops: CDR1 MDHEN, CDR2 SYDVKM. The CDR3 DNA follows: TGTGCCAGCAGGAAACCTCTAGCCGGGAGGTATGGCTACACCTTC. As protein: CASRKPLAGRYGYTF.

This clone has just one count. V usage is TRBV10-3 and J usage is TRBJ1-1; no reliable D call. The CDR3 is made up of 16 amino acids. V was pared by 1 base and J by 0 bases, with 12 bases between. The germline gives CDR1 ENHRY, CDR2 SYGVKD. The chain's CDR3 is CAISEFPLIMNTEAFF. Written as DNA, the CDR3 is TGTGCCATCAGTGAGTTCCCCCTAATCATGAACACTGAAGCTTTCTTT.

The CDR3 reads CASSLIRDREIDEQFF. CDR3 bases: TGTGCCAGCAGTTTAATCCGGGACAGGGAGATCGATGAGCAGTTCTTC. The chain couples TRBV28 to TRBJ2-1, with 9 nucleotides matching TRBD1. The CDR3 consists of 16 residues. CDR1 is MDHEN, CDR2 SYDVKM, per germline. Trimming removed 2 bases from V and 8 bases from J; junction bases left unmatched: 10.